The 14 T cell receptor beta chains given below trace back to one sample, sequenced in a study of blood T cell repertoires in COVID-19 (TCRdb year 2020). The library relied on the immunoSEQ multiplex PCR assay. This is the immuneACCESS table as TCRdb keeps it, with only in-frame sequences that have V and J called. A part of the clones is gone; compared with another copy, unresolved V genes explain less than half, and the rest is unexplained. Within this sample are over 85,000 clones, with roughly 87% of them counted one time only. The ten most abundant clones make up 2% to 2.5% of the sample. The specimen was peripheral blood. The receptors come from a man in his forties or fifties with active COVID-19.

Only a few counts were recorded for this clone. V is TRBV2 and J is TRBJ1-5; 8 bases align to TRBD1. Germline trimming cut 7 bases from V and 7 bases from J; bases unmatched to any gene: 3. This CDR3 region has 12 residues. CDR1 SNHLY and CDR2 FYNNEI come from the germline V gene. CDR3 sequence (DNA): TGTGCCAGCACCGCAGGGGGCCAGCCCCAGCATTTT. As protein: CASTAGGQPQHF.

This sequence joins TRBV4-1 and TRBJ2-7; 7 bases match TRBD1. CDR1 and CDR2 (germline): MGHRA, YSYEKL. This CDR3 comprises 16 residues. The V segment lost 3 bases and the J segment 1 base; nucleotides outside the gene matches: 9. The CDR3 nucleotides read TGCGCCAGCAGCCATCTCGGCCTGGGACAGTCCTACGAGCAGTACTTC. Encoded protein: CASSHLGLGQSYEQYF.

As for this clone: Different DNA sequences within this sample yield the same CDR3. The rearrangement joins TRBV29-1 to TRBJ1-5, with TRBD1 identical over 11 bases. The V gene's germline CDR1 is SQVTM and CDR2 ANQGSEA. The CDR3 covers 15 residues. In DNA, the CDR3 is TGCAGTGTTACACAGGGACAGGGGGGCAATCAGCCCCAGCATTTT. Residues: CSVTQGQGGNQPQHF.

The chain recombines TRBV6-5 with TRBJ2-5; no firm D call. Trimming took off 2 bases at V and 7 bases at J, with 5 bases between the two ends. The germline V gene has CDR1 MNHEY and CDR2 SVGAGI. The length of the CDR3 is 11 residues. CDR3 amino acids: CASSYRVTQYF. CDR3 bases: TGTGCCAGCAGTTACCGGGTGACCCAGTACTTC.

The chain is built from TRBV2 and TRBJ1-3; D remains ambiguous. V dropped 8 bases and J dropped 3 bases, with 14 bases sitting between them. The germline CDR1 and CDR2 sequences are SNHLY and FYNNEI. This CDR3 region has 14 residues. CDR3 protein: CASWGGFDGNTIYF. Written as DNA, the CDR3 is TGTGCCAGCTGGGGAGGGTTCGATGGAAACACCATATATTTT.

The gene calls are TRBV2 and TRBJ1-6; the D is unclear. The CDR3 runs 14 residues. The germline V and J ends were trimmed by 1 base and 7 bases, with 8 bases remaining between them. Germline V gene data show CDR1 as SNHLY and CDR2 as FYNNEI. In DNA form, the CDR3 reads TGTGCCAGCAGTGAAGTACTGAGGAATTCACCCCTCCACTTT. Amino acid sequence: CASSEVLRNSPLHF.

The V call is TRBV18, the J call TRBJ1-1; D gene unclear. Trimming removed 5 bases from V and 2 bases from J, with 12 bases in between. The CDR3 runs 14 residues. Germline values: CDR1 KGHSH, CDR2 LQKENI. CDR3 amino acids: CASSTEGFNTEAFF. Written as DNA, the CDR3 is TGTGCCAGCTCAACTGAGGGATTCAACACTGAAGCTTTCTTT. Full variable domain (rest looked up from reference TRBV18 and TRBJ1-1): NAGVMQNPRHLVRRRGQEARLRCSPMKGHSHVYWYRQLPEEGLKFMVYLQKENIIDESGMPKERFSAEFPKEGPSILRIQQVVRGDSAAYFCASSTEGFNTEAFFGQGTRLTVV.

The chain's CDR3 is CASSDRARGEKLFF. The CDR3 region has the DNA TGTGCCAGCAGTGATCGTGCTCGGGGAGAAAAACTGTTTTTT. J is TRBJ1-4 and V is TRBV6-1; D gene unclear. CDR1 is MNHNS and CDR2 is SASEGT in the germline V gene. The CDR3 runs 14 residues. V lost 3 bases to trimming and J lost 8 bases, with 13 bases between them.

V is TRBV4-2 and J is TRBJ2-1; 9 bases line up with TRBD2. Germline V gives CDR1 LGHNA, CDR2 YNFKEQ. V shed 1 base, J shed 8 bases, and the junction held 9 bases outside the gene matches. CDR3 size: 16 residues. The DNA for the CDR3 is TGTGCCAGCAGCCAAGCTCGGCTAGCGGGGATCCATGAGCAGTTCTTC. Its protein product is CASSQARLAGIHEQFF.

In its sample, this clone was seen once. This chain connects TRBV7-2 to TRBJ1-3; D unresolved. Between the trimmed V and J ends, which lost 7 bases and 0 bases, there was a span of 13 bases. This CDR3 spans 15 amino acids. In germline, CDR1 is SGHTA, CDR2 FQGNSA. The CDR3 DNA reads as TGTGCCAGCACCCTATCCTGGTCCTCTGGAAACACCATATATTTT. Its translation: CASTLSWSSGNTIYF.

This clone was seen only once. The J gene is TRBJ1-2, the V gene TRBV10-3, with TRBD1 matching over 7 bases. This CDR3 is built from 13 residues. CDR1 is ENHRY, CDR2 SYGVKD, per germline. The J segment lost 8 bases and the V segment lost 6 bases, leaving 9 bases of the junction unmatched. The CDR3 DNA reads as TGTGCCATCAGCCTCGGACAGGCCCGGGGCTACACCTTC. This gives the protein CAISLGQARGYTF.

V is TRBV11-2 and J is TRBJ2-3, with TRBD1 as a possible D gene (5 bases). Germline V gene data show CDR1 as SGHAT and CDR2 as FQNNGV. The V end lost 5 bases, the J end lost 0 bases, and 9 bases lay between the germline ends. The CDR3 loop spans 14 amino acids. CDR3 loop: CASSRAGSTDTQYF. The CDR3 DNA reads as TGTGCCAGCAGCCGGGCAGGGAGCACAGATACGCAGTATTTT. Together with reference TRBV11-2 and TRBJ2-3, the CDR3 gives the full variable domain: EAGVAQSPRYKIIEKRQSVAFWCNPISGHATLYWYQQILGQGPKLLIQFQNNGVVDDSQLPKDRFSAERLKGVDSTLKIQPAKLEDSAVYLCASSRAGSTDTQYFGPGTRLTVL.

The chain recombines TRBV5-1 with TRBJ1-1; 10 bases fit TRBD1. Germline V CDR1 and CDR2: SGHRS, YFSETQ. Losses at the gene ends were 7 bases for V and 0 bases for J; bases not matched to a gene: 12. This CDR3 spans 17 amino acids. CDR3 sequence reads: CASALRTGGYVNTEAFF. CDR3 in DNA: TGCGCCAGCGCCCTAAGGACAGGGGGATATGTGAACACTGAAGCTTTCTTT.

This clone has a handful of counts. The genes are TRBV13 and TRBJ1-3; possibly TRBD1 for D (6 bases). V shed 6 bases and J shed 5 bases, with 14 bases lying between them. Germline CDR1 and CDR2: PRHDT and FYEKMQ (reference sequence). CDR3 size: 14 residues. The CDR3 protein is CASRPGHGRNTIYF. Here the CDR3 DNA reads TGTGCCAGCAGGCCGGGACATGGAAGAAACACCATATATTTT. The full variable domain, in which reference TRBV13 and TRBJ1-3 provide the parts outside the CDR3, is AAGVIQSPRHLIKEKRETATLKCYPIPRHDTVYWYQQGPGQDPQFLISFYEKMQSDKGSIPDRFSAQQFSDYHSELNMSSLELGDSALYFCASRPGHGRNTIYFGEGSWLTVV.